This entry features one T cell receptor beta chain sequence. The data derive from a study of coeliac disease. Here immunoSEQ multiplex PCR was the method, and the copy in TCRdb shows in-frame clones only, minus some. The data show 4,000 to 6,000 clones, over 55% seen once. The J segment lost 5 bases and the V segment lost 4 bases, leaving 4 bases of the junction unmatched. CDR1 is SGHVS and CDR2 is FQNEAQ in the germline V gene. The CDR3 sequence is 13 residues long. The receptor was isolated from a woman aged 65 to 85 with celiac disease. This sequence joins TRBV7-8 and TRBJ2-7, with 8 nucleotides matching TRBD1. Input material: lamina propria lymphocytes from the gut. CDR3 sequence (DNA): TGTGCCAGCAGCTACCCGGACAGGGACGAGCAGTACTTC. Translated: CASSYPDRDEQYF.